These 4 T cell receptor beta chains came from one sample sequenced in a study of cytomegalovirus exposure and HLA in healthy donors. The PCR had 60 Vbeta and 13 Jbeta primers. Here immunoSEQ multiplex PCR was the method, and the copy in TCRdb shows in-frame clones only, minus some. This table holds around 110,000 clones, around 66% found once. The sequencing input was PBMCs. These receptors all stem from a woman aged 40-49 years in good health and CMV-seropositive.

The chain employs TRBV5-1 and TRBJ1-6; D is undetermined. Trimming shortened V by 0 bases and J by 8 bases, and 12 bases separated the two germline ends. The CDR3 totals 15 residues. CDR1 SGHRS and CDR2 YFSETQ come from the germline V gene. For the CDR3, the DNA is TGCGCCAGCAGCTTGGATATGGGAGAGCATTCACCCCTCCACTTT. Protein sequence: CASSLDMGEHSPLHF. Supplemented by reference TRBV5-1 and TRBJ1-6, the full variable domain reads KAGVTQTPRYLIKTRGQQVTLSCSPISGHRSVSWYQQTPGQGLQFLFEYFSETQRNKGNFPGRFSGRQFSNSRSEMNVSTLELGDSALYLCASSLDMGEHSPLHFGNGTRLTVT.

The table lists this clone with a few counts. V gene TRBV6-5 combines with J gene TRBJ2-1, with 7 bases fitting TRBD2. CDR1 and CDR2 from the germline V gene are MNHEY and SVGAGI. The V and J ends lost 4 bases and 9 bases, in that order; junction bases with no gene match: 6. The CDR3 has 13 residues. The CDR3 sequence: CASSWTRSGEQFF. In DNA form, the CDR3 reads TGTGCCAGCAGTTGGACTAGGAGTGGTGAGCAGTTCTTC.

V usage is TRBV7-2 and J usage is TRBJ2-5; 12 positions match TRBD2. There are 16 residues in the CDR3. V lost 5 bases to trimming and J lost 5 bases; unmatched junction nucleotides: 9. Germline assignment: CDR1 SGHTA and CDR2 FQGNSA. The chain's CDR3 is CASSNGLAGFEETQYF. The CDR3 DNA reads TGTGCCAGCAGCAACGGACTAGCGGGGTTCGAGGAGACCCAGTACTTC.

This clone was observed a few times. J is TRBJ1-1 and V is TRBV7-9; 9 nucleotides agree with TRBD1. Germline V CDR1 and CDR2: SEHNR, FQNEAQ (reference sequence). V lost 5 bases, J lost 6 bases, and 10 bases stayed unmatched. The CDR3 runs to 15 residues. As DNA, the CDR3 is TGTGCCAGCAGCCTGACCGGGACAGGGATTTCTGAAGCTTTCTTT. This gives the protein CASSLTGTGISEAFF.